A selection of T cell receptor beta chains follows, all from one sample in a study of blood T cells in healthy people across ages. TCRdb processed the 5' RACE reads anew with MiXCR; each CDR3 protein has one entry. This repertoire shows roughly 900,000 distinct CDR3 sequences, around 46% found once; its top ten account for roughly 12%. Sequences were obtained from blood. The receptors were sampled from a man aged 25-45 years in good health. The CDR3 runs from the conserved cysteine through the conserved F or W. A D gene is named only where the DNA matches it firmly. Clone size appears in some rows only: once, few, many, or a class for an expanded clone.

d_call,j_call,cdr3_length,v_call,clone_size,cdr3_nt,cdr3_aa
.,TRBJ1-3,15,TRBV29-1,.,TGCAGCGTTGGGCGGGACGCCAGCTCTGGAAACACCATATATTTT,CSVGRDASSGNTIYF
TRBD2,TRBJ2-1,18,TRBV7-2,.,TGTGCCAGCAGCTTAGCCCAGGTAGCGGGGTTTACCTACAATGAGCAGTTCTTC,CASSLAQVAGFTYNEQFF
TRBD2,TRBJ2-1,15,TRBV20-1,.,TGCAGTGCTAGAGTCGTAGCGGGGGGCTTTGGGGAGCAGTTCTTC,CSARVVAGGFGEQFF
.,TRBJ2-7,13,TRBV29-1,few,TGCAGCGTCCCGGGATCCGAGGGCATCGAGCAGTACTTC,CSVPGSEGIEQYF
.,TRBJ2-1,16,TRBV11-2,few,TGTGCCAGCAGCTTAGGAAGGGGCGCCCACTACAATGAGCAGTTCTTC,CASSLGRGAHYNEQFF
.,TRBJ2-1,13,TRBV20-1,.,TGCAGTGCCACATCTGGGCGGTTAAATGAGCAGTTCTTC,CSATSGRLNEQFF
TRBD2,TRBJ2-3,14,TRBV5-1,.,TGCGCCGGCAGCTCCCGGGGGGGGGCAGATACGCAGTATTTT,CAGSSRGGADTQYF
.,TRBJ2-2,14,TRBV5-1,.,TGCGCCAGCAGTTTCAGGGGAAATGGCGGGGAGCTGTTTTTT,CASSFRGNGGELFF
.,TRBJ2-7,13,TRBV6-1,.,TGTGCCAGTTCGGAGGAGCAGACCTACGAGCAGTACTTC,CASSEEQTYEQYF
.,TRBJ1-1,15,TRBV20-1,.,TGCAGTGCTAGACCCTGGGACCGGATGAACACTGAAGCTTTCTTT,CSARPWDRMNTEAFF
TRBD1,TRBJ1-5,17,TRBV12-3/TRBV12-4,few,TGTGCCAGCAGTTTACGGGACAGGGGGAAGAGCAATCAGCCCCAGCATTTT,CASSLRDRGKSNQPQHF
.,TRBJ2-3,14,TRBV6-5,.,TGTACCAGCAGTTACAAGATGTTGGCAGATACGCAGTATTTT,CTSSYKMLADTQYF
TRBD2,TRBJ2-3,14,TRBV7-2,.,TGTGCGAGCATAGGTAGCGGGGGGTCAGATACGCAGTATTTT,CASIGSGGSDTQYF
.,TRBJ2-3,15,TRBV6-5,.,TGTGCCAGCAGATTGACACTAGTTAGCACAGATACGCAGTATTTT,CASRLTLVSTDTQYF
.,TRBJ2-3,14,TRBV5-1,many,TGTGCCAGCAGCTTAGGAAGCACCACAGATACGCAGTATTTT,CASSLGSTTDTQYF
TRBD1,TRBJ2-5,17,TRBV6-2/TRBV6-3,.,TGTGCCAGCAGCCGGGACAGGGTTTTTAGGGAAAACAATGAGCAGTACTTC,CASSRDRVFRENNEQYF
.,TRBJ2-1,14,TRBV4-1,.,TGCGCCAGCAGCCCTCACCCCCAGGGCAATGAGCAGTTCTTC,CASSPHPQGNEQFF
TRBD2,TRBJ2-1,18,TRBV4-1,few,TGCGCCAGCAGCCAAGTAGGCGAACTAGCGGGGGAGGACAATGAGCAGTTCTTC,CASSQVGELAGEDNEQFF
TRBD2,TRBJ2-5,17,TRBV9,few,TGTGCCAGCAGCGTAGATTGGGCTAGCGGGGGGGAAGAGACCCAGTACTTC,CASSVDWASGGEETQYF
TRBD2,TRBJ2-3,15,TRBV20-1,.,TGCAGTGCTAGTCGCCCCAGCGGGGGGGCGGCGGCGCAGTATTTT,CSASRPSGGAAAQYF
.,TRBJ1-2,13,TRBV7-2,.,TGTGCCAGCAGCTTGGCTAGTTTCTATGGCTACACCTTC,CASSLASFYGYTF
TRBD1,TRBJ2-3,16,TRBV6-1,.,TGTGCCAGCAGGGCAGGGGGCGTCGGTAGCACAGATACGCAGTATTTT,CASRAGGVGSTDTQYF
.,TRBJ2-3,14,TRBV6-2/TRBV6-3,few,TGTGCCAGCAGTCAACTTCAGGGTACAGATACGCAGTATTTT,CASSQLQGTDTQYF
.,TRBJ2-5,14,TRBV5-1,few,TGCGCCAGCAGCTTGGTACAGCGTGGCGCGACCCAGTACTTC,CASSLVQRGATQYF
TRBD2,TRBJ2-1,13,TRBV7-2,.,TGTGCCAGCGGACTAGCGGGGAACAATGAGCAGTTCTTC,CASGLAGNNEQFF
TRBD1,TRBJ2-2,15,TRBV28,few,TGTGCCAGCAGTCGGAGGACAGGGAACACCGGGGAGCTGTTTTTT,CASSRRTGNTGELFF